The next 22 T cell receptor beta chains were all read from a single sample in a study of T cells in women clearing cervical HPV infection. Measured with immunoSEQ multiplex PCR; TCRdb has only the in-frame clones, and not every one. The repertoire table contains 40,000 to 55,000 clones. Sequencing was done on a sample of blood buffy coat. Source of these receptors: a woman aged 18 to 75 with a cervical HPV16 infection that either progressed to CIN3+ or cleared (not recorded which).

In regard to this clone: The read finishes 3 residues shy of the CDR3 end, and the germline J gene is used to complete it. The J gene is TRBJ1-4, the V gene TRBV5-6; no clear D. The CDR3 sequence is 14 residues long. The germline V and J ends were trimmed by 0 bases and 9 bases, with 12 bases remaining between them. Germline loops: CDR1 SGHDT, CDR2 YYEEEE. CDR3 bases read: TGTGCCAGCAGCTTGGGTCGGATGACAAAAAAA. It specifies CASSLGRMTKK. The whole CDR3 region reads CASSLGRMTKKLFF.

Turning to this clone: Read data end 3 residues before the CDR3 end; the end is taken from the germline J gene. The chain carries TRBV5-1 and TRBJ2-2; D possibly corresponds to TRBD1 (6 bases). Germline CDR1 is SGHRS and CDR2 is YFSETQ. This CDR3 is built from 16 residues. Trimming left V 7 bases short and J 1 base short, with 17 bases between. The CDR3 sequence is CASLRAETGNTGELFF. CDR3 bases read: TGCGCCAGCCTCCGAGCGGAGACAGGGAACACCGGGGAG.

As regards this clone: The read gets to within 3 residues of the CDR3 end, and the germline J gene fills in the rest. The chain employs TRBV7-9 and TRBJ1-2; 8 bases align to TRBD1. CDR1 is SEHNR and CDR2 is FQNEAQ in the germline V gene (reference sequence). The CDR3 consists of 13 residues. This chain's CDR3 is CASSRDRSHDYTF. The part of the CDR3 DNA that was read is TGTGCCAGCAGCCGGGACAGGTCCCACGAC.

The DNA read from the CDR3 is TGTGCCAGCACCATTACTAGCACAGATACG. Protein sequence: CASTITSTDT. The CDR3, in full, reads CASTITSTDTQYF. The chain employs TRBV5-6 and TRBJ2-3; D uncertain. The read is 3 residues too short to cover the CDR3 end, so that end is filled in from the germline J gene. CDR3 length equals 13 residues. CDR1 and CDR2 from the germline V gene are SGHDT and YYEEEE. The V end lost 6 bases, the J end lost 0 bases, and 8 bases lay between the germline ends.

The covered CDR3 bases are TGTGCCAGCAGAAACGAGCAGGGCTCTAACTATGGC. Translated, it gives CASRNEQGSNYG. The whole CDR3 is CASRNEQGSNYGYTF. The J gene is TRBJ1-2, the V gene TRBV19, with D possibly matching TRBD1 (5 bases). The read finishes 3 residues shy of the CDR3 end, and the germline J gene is used to complete it. The CDR3 consists of 15 residues. Germline V CDR1 and CDR2: LNHDA, SQIVND (reference sequence). Trimming pared 9 bases from V and 0 bases from J, leaving 17 bases between. The complete variable domain, with remaining parts taken from reference TRBV19 and TRBJ1-2, reads DGGITQSPKYLFRKEGQNVTLSCEQNLNHDAMYWYRQDPGQGLRLIYYSQIVNDFQKGDIAEGYSVSREKKESFPLTVTSAQKNPTAFYLCASRNEQGSNYGYTFGSGTRLTVV.

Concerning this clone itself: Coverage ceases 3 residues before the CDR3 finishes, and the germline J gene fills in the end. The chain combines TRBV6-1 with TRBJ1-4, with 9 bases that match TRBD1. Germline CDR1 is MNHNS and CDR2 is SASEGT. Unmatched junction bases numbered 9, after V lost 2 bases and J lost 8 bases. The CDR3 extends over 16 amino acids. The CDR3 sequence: CASSELNGQGNEKLFF. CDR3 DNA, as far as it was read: TGTGCCAGCAGTGAACTGAACGGACAGGGGAACGAAAAA.

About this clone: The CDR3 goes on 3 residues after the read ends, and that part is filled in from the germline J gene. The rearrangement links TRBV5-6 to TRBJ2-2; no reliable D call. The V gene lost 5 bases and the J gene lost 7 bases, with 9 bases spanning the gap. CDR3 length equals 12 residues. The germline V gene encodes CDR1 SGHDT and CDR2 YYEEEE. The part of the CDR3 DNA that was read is TGTGCCAGCAGTTCCTGGCTCGGGGAG. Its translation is CASSSWLGE. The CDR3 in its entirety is CASSSWLGELFF.

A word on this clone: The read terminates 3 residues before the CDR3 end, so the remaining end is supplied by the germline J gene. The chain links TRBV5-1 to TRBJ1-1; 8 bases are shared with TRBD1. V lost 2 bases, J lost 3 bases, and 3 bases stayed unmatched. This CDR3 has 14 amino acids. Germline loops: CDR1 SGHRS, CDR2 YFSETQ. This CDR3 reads CASSLTGGDTEAFF. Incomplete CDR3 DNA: TGCGCCAGCAGCTTAACAGGGGGGGACACTGAA. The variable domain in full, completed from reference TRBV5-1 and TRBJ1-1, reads KAGVTQTPRYLIKTRGQQVTLSCSPISGHRSVSWYQQTPGQGLQFLFEYFSETQRNKGNFPGRFSGRQFSNSRSEMNVSTLELGDSALYLCASSLTGGDTEAFFGQGTRLTVV.

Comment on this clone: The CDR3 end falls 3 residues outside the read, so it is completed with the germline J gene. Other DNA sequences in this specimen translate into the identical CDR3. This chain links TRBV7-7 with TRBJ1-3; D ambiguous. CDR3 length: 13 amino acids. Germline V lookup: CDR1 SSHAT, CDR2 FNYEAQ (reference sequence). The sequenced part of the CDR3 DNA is TGTGCCAGCAGCTTAGATCGGCAGACTCGA. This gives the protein CASSLDRQTR. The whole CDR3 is CASSLDRQTRIYF.

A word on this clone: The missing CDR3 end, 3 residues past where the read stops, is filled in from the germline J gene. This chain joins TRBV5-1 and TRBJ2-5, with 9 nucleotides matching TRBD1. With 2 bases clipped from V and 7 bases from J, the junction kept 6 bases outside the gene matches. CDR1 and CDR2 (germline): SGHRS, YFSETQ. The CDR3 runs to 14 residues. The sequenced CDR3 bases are TGCGCCAGCAGCTTCTGGGACAGGGCGGCGACC. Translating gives CASSFWDRAAT. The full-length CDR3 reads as CASSFWDRAATQYF.

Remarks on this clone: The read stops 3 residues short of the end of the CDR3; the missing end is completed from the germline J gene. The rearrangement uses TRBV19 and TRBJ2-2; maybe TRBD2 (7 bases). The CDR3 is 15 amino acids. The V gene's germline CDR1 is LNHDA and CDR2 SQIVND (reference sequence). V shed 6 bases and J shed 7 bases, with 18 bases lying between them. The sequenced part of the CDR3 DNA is TGTGCCAGTAGCGGGGGGCCCGTCGTCCGCGGGGAG. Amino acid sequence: CASSGGPVVRGE. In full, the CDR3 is CASSGGPVVRGELFF. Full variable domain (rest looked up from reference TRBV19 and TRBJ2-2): DGGITQSPKYLFRKEGQNVTLSCEQNLNHDAMYWYRQDPGQGLRLIYYSQIVNDFQKGDIAEGYSVSREKKESFPLTVTSAQKNPTAFYLCASSGGPVVRGELFFGEGSRLTVL.

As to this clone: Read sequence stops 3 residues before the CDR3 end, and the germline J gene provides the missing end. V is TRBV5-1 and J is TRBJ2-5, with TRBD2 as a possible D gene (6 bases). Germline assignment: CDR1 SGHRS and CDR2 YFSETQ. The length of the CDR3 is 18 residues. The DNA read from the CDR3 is TGCGCCAGCAGCTTGGCCCGGGTAGCTAAAGCGGGCACAGATACC. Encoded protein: CASSLARVAKAGTDT. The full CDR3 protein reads CASSLARVAKAGTDTQYF.

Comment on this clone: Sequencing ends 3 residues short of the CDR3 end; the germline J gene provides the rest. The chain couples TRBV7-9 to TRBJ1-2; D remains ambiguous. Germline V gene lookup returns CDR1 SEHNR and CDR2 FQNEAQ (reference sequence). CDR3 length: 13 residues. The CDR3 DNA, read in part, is TGTGCCAGCAGCTTAGGGCTGAACAATGAC. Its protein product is CASSLGLNND. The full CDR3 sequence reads CASSLGLNNDYTF.

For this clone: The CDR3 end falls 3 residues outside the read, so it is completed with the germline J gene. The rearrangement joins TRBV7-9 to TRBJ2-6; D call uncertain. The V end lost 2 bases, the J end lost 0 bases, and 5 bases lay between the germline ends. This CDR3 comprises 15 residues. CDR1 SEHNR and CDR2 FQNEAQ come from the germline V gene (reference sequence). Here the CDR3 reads CASSLSLSGANVLTF. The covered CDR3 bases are TGTGCCAGCAGCTTATCACTCTCTGGGGCCAACGTC.

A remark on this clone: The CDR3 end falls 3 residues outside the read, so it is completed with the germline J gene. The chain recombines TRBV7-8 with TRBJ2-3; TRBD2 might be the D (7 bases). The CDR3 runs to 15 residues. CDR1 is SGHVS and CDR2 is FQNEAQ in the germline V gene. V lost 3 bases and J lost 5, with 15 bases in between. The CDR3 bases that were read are TGTGCCAGCAGCTTGGGTAGGGGAGGGGGAGATACG. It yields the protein CASSLGRGGGDT. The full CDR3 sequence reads CASSLGRGGGDTQYF.

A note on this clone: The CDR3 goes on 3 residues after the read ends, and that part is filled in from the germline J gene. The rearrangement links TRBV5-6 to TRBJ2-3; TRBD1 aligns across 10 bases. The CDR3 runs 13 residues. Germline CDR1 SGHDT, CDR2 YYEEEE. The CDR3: CASRSDRGETQYF. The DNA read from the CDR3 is TGTGCCAGCAGATCGGACAGGGGGGAGACG.

CDR3 bases read: TGTGCCTGGAGGAGGGTAAGACAGGGGGCGCGAGGAGGACAGCCG. It is translated as CAWRRVRQGARGGQP. The whole CDR3 sequence is CAWRRVRQGARGGQPQYF. This sequence joins TRBV30 and TRBJ2-3, with 10 bases aligning to TRBD1. The read stops 3 residues short of the end of the CDR3; the missing end is completed from the germline J gene. This CDR3 is built from 18 residues. Germline-derived CDR1 and CDR2 are GTSNPN and SVGIG (reference sequence).

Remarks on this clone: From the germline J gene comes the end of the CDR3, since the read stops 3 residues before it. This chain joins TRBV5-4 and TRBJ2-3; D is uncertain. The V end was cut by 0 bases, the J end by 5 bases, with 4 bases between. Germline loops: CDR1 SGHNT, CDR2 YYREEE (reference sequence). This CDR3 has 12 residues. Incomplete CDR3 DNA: TGTGCCAGCAGCTTGGAGGGAGATACG. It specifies CASSLEGDT. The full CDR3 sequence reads CASSLEGDTQYF. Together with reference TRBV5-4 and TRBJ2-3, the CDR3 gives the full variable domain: ETGVTQSPTHLIKTRGQQVTLRCSSQSGHNTVSWYQQALGQGPQFIFQYYREEENGRGNFPPRFSGLQFPNYSSELNVNALELDDSALYLCASSLEGDTQYFGPGTRLTVL.

The CDR3: CASSPTGPSNEKLFF. Incomplete CDR3 DNA: TGTGCCAGCAGCCCTACAGGGCCTTCTAATGAAAAA. The chain employs TRBV5-6 and TRBJ1-4, with D possibly TRBD1 on 6 matching bases. Read data end 3 residues before the CDR3 end; the end is taken from the germline J gene. This CDR3 region has 15 residues. Germline CDR1 is SGHDT and CDR2 is YYEEEE. V was clipped by 4 bases and J by 3 bases, with 13 bases between them. Using reference TRBV5-6 and TRBJ1-4 for the parts outside the CDR3, the full variable domain is DAGVTQSPTHLIKTRGQQVTLRCSPKSGHDTVSWYQQALGQGPQFIFQYYEEEERQRGNFPDRFSGHQFPNYSSELNVNALLLGDSALYLCASSPTGPSNEKLFFGSGTQLSVL.

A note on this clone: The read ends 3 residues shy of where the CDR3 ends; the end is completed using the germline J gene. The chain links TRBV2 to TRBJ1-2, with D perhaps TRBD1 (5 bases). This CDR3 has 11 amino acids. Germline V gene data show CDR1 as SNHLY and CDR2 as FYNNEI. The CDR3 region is CASSSDSPYTF. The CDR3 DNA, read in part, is TGTGCCAGCAGTTCCGACAGTCCC.

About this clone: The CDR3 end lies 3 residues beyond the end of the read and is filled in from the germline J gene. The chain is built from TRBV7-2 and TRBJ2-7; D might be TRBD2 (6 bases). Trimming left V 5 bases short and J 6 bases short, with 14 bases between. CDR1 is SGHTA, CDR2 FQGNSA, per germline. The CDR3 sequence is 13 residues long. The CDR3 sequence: CASSLGRGSEQYF. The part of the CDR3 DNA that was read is TGTGCCAGCAGCCTGGGGCGGGGCAGCGAG.

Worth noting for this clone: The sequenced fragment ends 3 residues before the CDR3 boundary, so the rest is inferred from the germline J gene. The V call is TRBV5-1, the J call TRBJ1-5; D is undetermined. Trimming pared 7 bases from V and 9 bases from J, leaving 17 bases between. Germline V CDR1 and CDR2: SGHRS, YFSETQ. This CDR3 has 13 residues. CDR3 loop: CASSESGLGPQHF. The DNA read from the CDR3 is TGCGCCAGCTCTGAGTCAGGACTAGGGCCC.